A selection of T cell receptor beta chains follows, all from one sample in a study of Ad26.COV2.S vaccination and SARS-CoV-2 variants. This table comes from immunoSEQ multiplex PCR, and its TCRdb copy is limited to in-frame clones, with some not included. The sample shows 440,000 or so clones, 80% to 90% of them seen only once. Specimen: peripheral blood, collected in a trial of Ad26.COV2.S vaccine versus placebo. The receptor source for this set is a person between 18 and 65 years old who received the Ad26.COV2.S COVID-19 vaccine or a placebo. The CDR3 runs from the conserved cysteine through the conserved F or W. The D gene is left open where the match is weak. Part of the rows lack a size; the others show once, few, many or a class for expanded clones.

>TRBV19|TRBJ1-4|NA|NA
CATTSGDLYEKLFF
TGTGCCACTACTTCGGGGGACCTCTATGAAAAACTGTTTTTT
>TRBV20-1|TRBJ1-4|NA|NA
CSASREKLFF
TGCAGTGCCAGCCGCGAAAAACTGTTTTTT
>TRBV25-1|TRBJ1-2|NA|NA
CASSVSDKIYGYTF
TGTGCCAGCAGTGTCTCAGACAAGATCTATGGCTACACCTTC
>TRBV19|TRBJ1-4|NA|NA
CASRPATNEKLFF
TGTGCCAGTAGGCCTGCAACTAATGAAAAACTGTTTTTT
>TRBV27|TRBJ1-4|NA|NA
CASSLSIRSATNEKLFF
TGTGCCAGCAGTTTATCAATAAGGAGTGCAACTAATGAAAAACTGTTTTTT
>TRBV4-2|TRBJ2-1|TRBD2|NA
CASSQEASGGSYNEQFF
TGTGCCAGCAGCCAAGAGGCCAGCGGGGGTTCCTACAATGAGCAGTTCTTC
>TRBV18|TRBJ2-1|TRBD2|NA
CASSPTSGSGGEQFF
TGTGCCAGCTCACCGACTAGCGGGAGTGGCGGTGAGCAGTTCTTC
>TRBV27|TRBJ2-7|NA|NA
CASSEQGVLTYEQYF
TGTGCCAGCAGCGAACAGGGAGTACTAACCTACGAGCAGTACTTC
>TRBV2|TRBJ1-2|NA|NA
CASSGGPGYYGYTF
TGTGCCAGCAGTGGAGGTCCAGGGTACTATGGCTACACCTTC
>TRBV28|TRBJ2-7|TRBD1|NA
CASSSPGDRGIGEQYF
TGTGCCAGCAGTTCGCCTGGGGACAGGGGAATAGGCGAGCAGTACTTC
>TRBV25-1|TRBJ2-1|NA|NA
CASSDLGAYNEQFF
TGTGCCAGCAGTGATTTGGGTGCCTACAATGAGCAGTTCTTC
>TRBV4-2|TRBJ1-6|NA|few
CASSQDRGNSPLHF
TGTGCCAGCAGCCAAGATAGGGGGAACTCACCCCTCCACTTT
>TRBV27|TRBJ2-4|TRBD1|NA
CASSLIGQGLDIQYF
TGTGCCAGCAGTTTAATTGGACAGGGGTTAGACATTCAGTACTTC
>TRBV5-7|TRBJ2-7|NA|NA
CASSLLLPSMGEQYF
TGTGCCAGCAGCTTGCTATTACCGTCGATGGGCGAGCAGTACTTC
>TRBV6-5|TRBJ2-5|NA|once
CASRGYETQYF
TGTGCCAGCAGGGGGTATGAGACCCAGTACTTC
>TRBV4-3|TRBJ2-2|TRBD2|NA
CASSQDRSGTSWAGELFF
TGCGCCAGCAGCCAAGATAGAAGCGGGACTAGCTGGGCCGGGGAGCTGTTTTTT
>TRBV21-1|TRBJ2-3|NA|NA
CASSKAKGGTPPDTQYF
TGTGCCAGCAGCAAAGCAAAAGGGGGGACCCCACCAGATACGCAGTATTTT
>TRBV19|TRBJ1-5|NA|NA
CASSHGSSGNQPQHF
TGTGCCAGTAGTCACGGGTCGAGTGGCAATCAGCCCCAGCATTTT
>TRBV7-8|TRBJ1-2|TRBD1|NA
CASSLGRTGDENYGYTF
TGTGCCAGCAGCTTAGGACGGACAGGGGACGAAAACTATGGCTACACCTTC
>TRBV20-1|TRBJ1-2|NA|NA
CSASPGPRVDGGYTF
TGCAGTGCCAGTCCCGGGCCCAGAGTGGACGGTGGCTACACCTTC
>TRBV11-2|TRBJ2-5|NA|NA
CASSILPRRAPETQYF
TGTGCCAGCAGCATCCTACCAAGAAGGGCCCCGGAGACCCAGTACTTC
>TRBV19|TRBJ2-1|TRBD2|NA
CASSIGLAGGRDEQFF
TGTGCCAGTAGTATCGGGCTAGCGGGAGGGAGGGATGAGCAGTTCTTC
>TRBV2|TRBJ1-3|NA|many
CASKLFDSGNTIYF
TGTGCCAGCAAACTTTTTGACTCTGGAAACACCATATATTTT
>TRBV4-2|TRBJ2-1|NA|NA
CASSQVSGANEQFF
TGTGCCAGCAGCCAAGTTTCAGGGGCCAATGAGCAGTTCTTC
>TRBV7-9|TRBJ1-2|NA|NA
CASSSQDGYGYTF
TGTGCCAGCAGCAGTCAAGATGGCTATGGCTACACCTTC
>TRBV2|TRBJ2-1|TRBD2|NA
CASSGGGRWYEQFF
TGTGCCAGCAGTGGGGGCGGGAGGTGGTATGAGCAGTTCTTC
>TRBV30|TRBJ1-6|NA|NA
CAWKVGVAGSVRSAPLHF
TGTGCCTGGAAGGTCGGGGTGGCAGGGAGTGTTAGGTCGGCACCCCTCCACTTT
>TRBV5-4|TRBJ2-7|NA|NA
CASSAETGRDEQYF
TGTGCCAGCAGCGCTGAGACAGGTCGGGACGAGCAGTACTTC
>TRBV25-1|TRBJ1-4|TRBD1|NA
CASSPGTGANEKLFF
TGTGCCAGCAGCCCAGGGACAGGGGCTAATGAAAAACTGTTTTTT
>TRBV28|TRBJ2-2|TRBD2|NA
CASSLWASGSTGELFF
TGTGCCAGCAGTTTATGGGCTAGCGGCTCCACCGGGGAGCTGTTTTTT
>TRBV4-1|TRBJ1-5|NA|NA
CASSQGQGGQQPQHF
TGCGCCAGCAGCCAAGGCCAGGGAGGACAGCAGCCCCAGCATTTT
>TRBV3-1/TRBV3-2|TRBJ2-3|NA|NA
CASSPRTGTDTQYF
TGTGCCAGCAGCCCCCGGACGGGCACAGATACGCAGTATTTT
>TRBV20-1|TRBJ1-1|NA|NA
CSSPRHTEAFF
TGCAGTAGCCCAAGACACACTGAAGCTTTCTTT
>TRBV7-8|TRBJ2-7|NA|NA
CASSLIGVPKYEQYF
TGTGCCAGCAGCTTAATCGGAGTCCCAAAGTACGAGCAGTACTTC
>TRBV19|TRBJ2-3|NA|once
CASSRQGDYTQYF
TGTGCCAGTAGTCGGCAGGGTGATTATACGCAGTATTTT
>TRBV5-4|TRBJ2-7|NA|NA
CASSFPGRGEDYEQYF
TGTGCCAGCAGCTTCCCCGGAAGGGGTGAGGATTACGAGCAGTACTTC
>TRBV20-1|TRBJ1-5|NA|NA
CSASRQENQPQHF
TGCAGTGCTAGTCGACAGGAGAATCAGCCCCAGCATTTT
>TRBV29-1|TRBJ2-1|NA|NA
CSGTGEYNEQFF
TGCAGCGGCACCGGGGAATACAATGAGCAGTTCTTC
>TRBV20-1|TRBJ2-7|TRBD2|once
CSASRPGGTYEQYF
TGCAGTGCTAGTCGGCCGGGAGGTACCTACGAGCAGTACTTC
>TRBV6-5|TRBJ1-5|NA|NA
CASRRMGNQPQHF
TGTGCCAGCAGGCGTATGGGCAATCAGCCCCAGCATTTT
>TRBV19|TRBJ2-7|TRBD2|once
CASSAGLAEPYEQYF
TGTGCCAGTAGTGCGGGACTAGCGGAGCCCTACGAGCAGTACTTC
>TRBV29-1|TRBJ1-1|NA|NA
CSVQQGWSTEAFF
TGCAGCGTTCAACAGGGCTGGAGCACTGAAGCTTTCTTT
>TRBV5-4|TRBJ1-3|TRBD1|NA
CASSPDRAGNTIYF
TGTGCCAGCAGCCCGGACAGGGCTGGAAACACCATATATTTT
>TRBV30|TRBJ1-5|NA|NA
CAWRKRGGAWSNQPQHF
TGTGCCTGGAGGAAAAGGGGGGGGGCCTGGAGCAATCAGCCCCAGCATTTT
>TRBV7-9|TRBJ1-4|NA|NA
CASSLAGTNEKLFF
TGTGCCAGCAGCTTAGCGGGGACTAATGAAAAACTGTTTTTT
>TRBV19|TRBJ1-1|NA|NA
CASKAGMNTEAFF
TGTGCCAGTAAGGCAGGGATGAACACTGAAGCTTTCTTT
>TRBV21-1|TRBJ1-4|NA|NA
CASRNEEPGGEKLFF
TGTGCCAGCAGAAACGAGGAACCCGGAGGTGAAAAACTGTTTTTT
>TRBV30|TRBJ1-4|NA|NA
CAWSVRVLEKLFF
TGTGCCTGGAGTGTACGGGTTTTGGAAAAACTGTTTTTT
>TRBV7-8|TRBJ1-5|NA|NA
CASSLAGGSNQPQHF
TGTGCCAGCAGCTTAGCCGGGGGGAGCAATCAGCCCCAGCATTTT
>TRBV28|TRBJ1-2|NA|NA
CASSLGHGGYTF
TGTGCCAGCAGTTTGGGTCATGGCGGCTACACCTTC
>TRBV6-2/TRBV6-3|TRBJ1-1|TRBD1|NA
CASSGQGRYTEAFF
TGTGCCAGCAGCGGACAGGGGCGGTACACTGAAGCTTTCTTT
>TRBV9|TRBJ1-2|TRBD1|NA
CASSVGEDRAVGYTF
TGTGCCAGCAGCGTAGGGGAAGACAGGGCGGTAGGCTACACCTTC